The rows below give T cell receptor beta chains drawn from one sample of a study of cytomegalovirus exposure and HLA in healthy donors. The assay was immunoSEQ multiplex PCR, and TCRdb's table has in-frame clones only and misses some. Altogether under 200,000 clones are present, approximately 81% being singletons, with the ten largest covering 1.5% to 2.5%. Sequencing was carried out using PBMCs. Source of these receptors: a man in his late teens or twenties in good health and CMV-seronegative. CDR3s include the opening cysteine and the closing phenylalanine or tryptophan. Each record gives: clone size, D gene, J gene, V gene, CDR3 protein, CDR3 DNA. A D gene is named only where the DNA matches it firmly. Clone size, where shown, is once, few, many, or a class for clones that have expanded.

once | TRBD1 | TRBJ2-7 | TRBV7-7 | CASSSGQVLDEQYF | TGTGCTAGCAGCTCTGGACAGGTCCTCGACGAGCAGTACTTC
NA | NA | TRBJ1-1 | TRBV27 | CASSLEGAGGRTEAFF | TGTGCCAGCAGTTTAGAAGGGGCGGGGGGCCGCACTGAAGCTTTCTTT
NA | TRBD1 | TRBJ1-2 | TRBV27 | CASSLSGTGGLDYGYTF | TGTGCCAGCAGTTTAAGTGGGACAGGGGGTTTGGACTATGGCTACACCTTC
NA | TRBD1 | TRBJ2-7 | TRBV7-3 | CASSPGQGAYEQYF | TGTGCCAGCAGCCCGGGACAGGGGGCGTACGAGCAGTACTTC
few | NA | TRBJ2-7 | TRBV15 | CATSRDPVSSYEQYF | TGTGCCACCAGCAGAGACCCGGTTTCCTCCTACGAGCAGTACTTC
NA | NA | TRBJ1-5 | TRBV28 | CASGGARQPQHF | TGTGCCAGCGGGGGGGCGAGACAGCCCCAGCATTTT
NA | TRBD2 | TRBJ2-3 | TRBV5-1 | CASKGGTSGIQSTDTQYF | TGCGCCAGCAAGGGTGGGACTAGCGGAATACAGAGCACAGATACGCAGTATTTT
NA | NA | TRBJ2-1 | TRBV7-3 | CASSWEESSYNEQFF | TGTGCCAGCAGCTGGGAGGAGAGCTCCTACAATGAGCAGTTCTTC
NA | TRBD1 | TRBJ1-1 | TRBV29-1 | CSALLEGANTEAFF | TGCAGCGCCCTCCTAGAGGGGGCGAACACTGAAGCTTTCTTT
once | NA | TRBJ2-1 | TRBV5-6 | CASSAVGVGSSYNEQFF | TGTGCCAGCAGCGCCGTAGGGGTTGGTAGCTCCTACAATGAGCAGTTCTTC
NA | TRBD2 | TRBJ2-7 | TRBV7-8 | CASSLLAGAGEQYF | TGTGCCAGCAGCCTGCTAGCGGGAGCTGGCGAGCAGTACTTC
once | NA | TRBJ1-2 | TRBV28 | CASRGPLNYGYTF | TGTGCCAGCAGGGGGCCCCTGAACTATGGCTACACCTTC
few | TRBD1 | TRBJ2-7 | TRBV2 | CASSFLQGNSYEQYF | TGTGCCAGCAGTTTTTTACAGGGGAACTCCTACGAGCAGTACTTC
NA | TRBD2 | TRBJ2-1 | TRBV2 | CASSGLAGGNEQFF | TGTGCCAGCAGTGGACTAGCGGGGGGGAATGAGCAGTTCTTC
once | TRBD1 | TRBJ2-6 | TRBV28 | CATLDRGSHSGANVLTF | TGTGCCACCCTGGACAGGGGCTCCCACTCTGGGGCCAACGTCCTGACTTTC
NA | TRBD2 | TRBJ2-1 | TRBV5-6 | CASSLLAGGSEQFF | TGTGCCAGCAGCTTGCTAGCGGGAGGGTCTGAGCAGTTCTTC
NA | NA | TRBJ2-1 | TRBV6-6 | CASSYRGEQFF | TGTGCCAGCAGTTACCGAGGGGAGCAGTTCTTC
NA | NA | TRBJ1-2 | TRBV5-1 | CASSLRAGPIDYGYTF | TGCGCCAGCAGCTTGCGGGCAGGGCCTATTGACTATGGCTACACCTTC
NA | TRBD1 | TRBJ2-7 | TRBV7-9 | CASSSPRQGAYEQYF | TGTGCCAGCAGCTCCCCACGGCAGGGGGCCTACGAGCAGTACTTC
NA | NA | TRBJ2-7 | TRBV19 | CASTKGKLSPAYEQYF | TGTGCCAGTACCAAGGGGAAGCTTTCTCCTGCCTACGAGCAGTACTTC
NA | NA | TRBJ2-2 | TRBV11-2 | CASLVVGELFF | TGTGCCAGCCTAGTAGTTGGGGAGCTGTTTTTT
NA | NA | TRBJ1-4 | TRBV28 | CASSLGGATNEKLFF | TGTGCCAGCAGTTTAGGAGGGGCAACTAATGAAAAACTGTTTTTT
NA | NA | TRBJ1-5 | TRBV5-5 | CASSLVLTGFNQPQHF | TGTGCCAGCAGCTTGGTCTTGACGGGTTTCAATCAGCCCCAGCATTTT
few | NA | TRBJ2-1 | TRBV20-1 | CSVTGENEQFF | TGCAGCGTTACGGGAGAGAATGAGCAGTTCTTC
few | NA | TRBJ1-3 | TRBV21-1 | CASTLQGSGNTIYF | TGTGCCAGCACTCTTCAGGGTTCCGGAAACACCATATATTTT
NA | NA | TRBJ2-7 | TRBV4-1 | CASSLGNRALAYEQYF | TGCGCCAGCAGCCTGGGGAACAGGGCCTTGGCCTACGAGCAGTACTTC
once | TRBD1 | TRBJ1-2 | TRBV4-1 | CASRPPGQGKRNYGYTF | TGCGCCAGCAGACCCCCGGGACAGGGAAAAAGGAACTATGGCTACACCTTC
NA | NA | TRBJ2-5 | TRBV18 | CASSPLSEETQYF | TGTGCCAGCTCACCATTGTCGGAAGAGACCCAGTACTTC
few | NA | TRBJ1-5 | TRBV13 | CASSTSGEPQHF | TGTGCCAGCAGCACCTCGGGGGAGCCCCAGCATTTT
NA | TRBD1 | TRBJ2-3 | TRBV5-1 | CASRSGQGADTQYF | TGCGCCAGCAGATCGGGACAGGGGGCCGATACGCAGTATTTT
NA | TRBD2 | TRBJ2-1 | TRBV7-3 | CASSISGGRYNEQFF | TGTGCCAGCAGCATTAGCGGGGGGCGCTACAATGAGCAGTTCTTC
NA | NA | TRBJ1-4 | TRBV12-1 | CASSSPGQEVNEKLFF | TGTGCCAGCAGCTCTCCCGGACAGGAGGTTAATGAAAAACTGTTTTTT
NA | NA | TRBJ2-3 | TRBV5-6 | CASSPPGSSADTQYF | TGTGCCAGCAGCCCCCCTGGTAGCTCGGCAGATACGCAGTATTTT
NA | TRBD1 | TRBJ2-3 | TRBV5-1 | CASRPGTGETDTQYF | TGCGCCAGCAGGCCCGGGACAGGGGAGACAGATACGCAGTATTTT
NA | NA | TRBJ1-5 | TRBV6-4 | CASSREYSNQPQHF | TGTGCCAGCAGTCGAGAATATAGCAATCAGCCCCAGCATTTT
NA | NA | TRBJ2-1 | TRBV9 | CASSVVTQYNEQFF | TGTGCCAGCAGCGTAGTAACGCAGTACAATGAGCAGTTCTTC
NA | NA | TRBJ2-7 | TRBV28 | CASSLSAASYEQYF | TGTGCCAGCAGTTTAAGTGCGGCTTCCTACGAGCAGTACTTC
NA | TRBD2 | TRBJ2-7 | TRBV7-9 | CSSNLGGLDEQYF | TGTTCCAGCAACCTCGGGGGACTAGACGAGCAGTACTTC
NA | NA | TRBJ1-2 | TRBV28 | CASSTGQGNYGYTF | TGTGCCAGCAGCACCGGGCAGGGGAACTATGGCTACACCTTC
once | TRBD2 | TRBJ2-5 | TRBV9 | CASSVSGVEGLAGGETQYF | TGTGCCAGCAGCGTATCGGGCGTGGAGGGGTTAGCGGGCGGGGAGACCCAGTACTTC
NA | NA | TRBJ1-1 | TRBV11-2 | CASSFGGLGTEAFF | TGTGCCAGCAGCTTTGGAGGGTTGGGCACTGAAGCTTTCTTT
NA | TRBD1 | TRBJ1-5 | TRBV7-9 | CASSMDRGNSNQPQHF | TGTGCCAGCAGCATGGACAGGGGGAATAGCAATCAGCCCCAGCATTTT
once | NA | TRBJ1-5 | TRBV28 | CASSLNSYQPQHF | TGTGCCAGCAGTTTGAACAGCTATCAGCCCCAGCATTTT
NA | TRBD1 | TRBJ1-5 | TRBV19 | CASSRDRDSNQPQHF | TGTGCCAGTAGTAGAGACAGGGATAGCAATCAGCCCCAGCATTTT
NA | NA | TRBJ1-1 | TRBV2 | CASSDPTQTLNTEAFF | TGTGCCAGCAGTGATCCCACACAGACACTGAACACTGAAGCTTTCTTT
few | NA | TRBJ2-7 | TRBV18 | CASSPSPEGTGQYF | TGTGCCAGCTCACCAAGTCCGGAAGGTACGGGGCAGTACTTC
once | TRBD2 | TRBJ2-1 | TRBV6-6 | CASGRGAYYNEQFF | TGTGCCAGCGGGCGGGGGGCCTACTACAATGAGCAGTTCTTC
NA | TRBD2 | TRBJ2-5 | TRBV5-1 | CASSLAGGQETQYF | TGCGCCAGCAGCTTGGCGGGGGGCCAAGAGACCCAGTACTTC
NA | NA | TRBJ2-3 | TRBV27 | CASSTDRLVGGTQYF | TGTGCCAGCAGCACGGACAGGTTGGTGGGGGGTACGCAGTATTTT
NA | TRBD2 | TRBJ2-3 | TRBV19 | CASSILGGDTQYF | TGTGCCAGTAGTATATTGGGGGGGGATACGCAGTATTTT
NA | TRBD1 | TRBJ2-7 | TRBV19 | CASSPYQTGDEQYF | TGTGCCAGTAGTCCGTACCAGACAGGGGACGAGCAGTACTTC
NA | TRBD1 | TRBJ2-3 | TRBV11-2 | CASSPGLTGGRKGNF | TGTGCCAGCAGCCCCGGACTGACAGGGGGACGGAAGGGGAATTTT
few | NA | TRBJ1-1 | TRBV6-1 | CAISAGGRDAFF | TGTGCCATCTCGGCGGGGGGGCGAGATGCTTTCTTT
NA | TRBD1 | TRBJ1-1 | TRBV29-1 | CSVDQQGTENTEAFF | TGCAGCGTCGATCAACAAGGGACAGAAAACACTGAAGCTTTCTTT
NA | TRBD2 | TRBJ2-5 | TRBV28 | CASSPQTSGQETQYF | TGTGCCAGCAGTCCGCAGACTAGCGGACAAGAGACCCAGTACTTC